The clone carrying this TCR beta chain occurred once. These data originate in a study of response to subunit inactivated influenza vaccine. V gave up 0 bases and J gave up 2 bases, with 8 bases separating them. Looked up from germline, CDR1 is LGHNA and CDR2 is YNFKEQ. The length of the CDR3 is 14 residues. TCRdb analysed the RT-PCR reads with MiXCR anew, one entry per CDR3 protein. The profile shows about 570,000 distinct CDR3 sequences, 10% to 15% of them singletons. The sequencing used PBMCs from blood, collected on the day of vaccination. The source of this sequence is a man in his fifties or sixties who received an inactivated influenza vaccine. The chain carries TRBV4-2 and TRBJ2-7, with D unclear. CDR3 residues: CASSQDDRTYEQYF. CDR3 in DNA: TGTGCCAGCAGCCAAGATGATAGAACCTACGAGCAGTACTTC.